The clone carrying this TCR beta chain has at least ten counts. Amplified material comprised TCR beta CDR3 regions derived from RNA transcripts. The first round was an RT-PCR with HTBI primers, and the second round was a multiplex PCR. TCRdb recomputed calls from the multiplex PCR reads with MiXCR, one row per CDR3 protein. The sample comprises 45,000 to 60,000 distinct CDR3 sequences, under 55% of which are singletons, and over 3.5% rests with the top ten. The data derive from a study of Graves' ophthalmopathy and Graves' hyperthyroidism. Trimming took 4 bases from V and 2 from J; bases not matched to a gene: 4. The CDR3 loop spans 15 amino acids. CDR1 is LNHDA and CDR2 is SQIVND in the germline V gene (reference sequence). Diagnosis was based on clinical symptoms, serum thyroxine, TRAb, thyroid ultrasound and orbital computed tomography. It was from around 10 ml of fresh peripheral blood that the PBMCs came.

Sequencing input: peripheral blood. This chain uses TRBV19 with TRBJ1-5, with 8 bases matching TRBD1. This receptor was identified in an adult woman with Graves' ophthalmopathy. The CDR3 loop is CASSTTGVGNQPQHF. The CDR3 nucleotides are TGTGCCAGTAGTACGACAGGGGTTGGCAATCAGCCCCAGCATTTT.